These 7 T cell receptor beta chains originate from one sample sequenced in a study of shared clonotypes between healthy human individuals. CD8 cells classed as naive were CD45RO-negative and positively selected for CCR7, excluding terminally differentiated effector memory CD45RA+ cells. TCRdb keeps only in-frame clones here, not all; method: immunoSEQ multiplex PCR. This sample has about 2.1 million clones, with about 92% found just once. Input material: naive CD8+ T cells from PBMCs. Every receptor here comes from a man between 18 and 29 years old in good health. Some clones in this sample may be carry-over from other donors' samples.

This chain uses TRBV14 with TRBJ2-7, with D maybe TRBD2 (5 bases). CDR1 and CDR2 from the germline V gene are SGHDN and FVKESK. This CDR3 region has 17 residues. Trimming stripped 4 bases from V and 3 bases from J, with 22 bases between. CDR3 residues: CASSPSPRDVGGYEQYF. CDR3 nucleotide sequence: TGTGCCAGCAGCCCCAGCCCACGGGATGTAGGTGGCTACGAGCAGTACTTC.

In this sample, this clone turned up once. This CDR3 reads CASRSRGLAGGKQYF. CDR3 bases: TGTGCCAGCAGGTCAAGGGGACTAGCGGGAGGTAAGCAGTACTTC. The rearrangement links TRBV27 to TRBJ2-7, with 15 nucleotides matching TRBD2. The ends lost 6 bases at V and 8 bases at J; junction bases unmatched: 8. This CDR3 contains 15 residues. Germline assignment: CDR1 MNHEY and CDR2 SMNVEV (reference sequence).

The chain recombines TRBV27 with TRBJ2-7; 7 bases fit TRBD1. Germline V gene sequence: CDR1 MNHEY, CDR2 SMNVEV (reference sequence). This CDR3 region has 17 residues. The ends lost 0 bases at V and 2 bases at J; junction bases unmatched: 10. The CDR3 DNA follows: TGTGCCAGCAGTTTATCAGGACCCGCAGGGGGAACCTACGAGCAGTACTTC. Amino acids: CASSLSGPAGGTYEQYF.

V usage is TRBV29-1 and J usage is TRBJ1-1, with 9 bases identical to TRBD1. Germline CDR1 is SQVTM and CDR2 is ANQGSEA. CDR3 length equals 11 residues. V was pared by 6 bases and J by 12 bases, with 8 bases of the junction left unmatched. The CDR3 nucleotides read TGCAGCGTGGAGGGACAGGGAGATACTTTCTTT. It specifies CSVEGQGDTFF.

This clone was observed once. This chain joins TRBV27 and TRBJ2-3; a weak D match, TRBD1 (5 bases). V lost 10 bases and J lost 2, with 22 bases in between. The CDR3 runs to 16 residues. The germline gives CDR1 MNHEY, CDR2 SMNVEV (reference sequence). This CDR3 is CATLGADGRNTDTQYF. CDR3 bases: TGTGCCACCTTAGGGGCCGACGGACGTAACACAGATACGCAGTATTTT.

Written as DNA, the CDR3 is TGTGCCAGCAGCGTTTTGGACAGGGGGCATGGTAAAACTGAAGCTTTCTTT. Protein product: CASSVLDRGHGKTEAFF. The J gene is TRBJ1-1, the V gene TRBV7-9, with 11 bases that match TRBD1. V trimming: 5 bases; J trimming: 5 bases; junction bases outside the gene matches: 13. The CDR3 is 17 amino acids. CDR1 and CDR2 (germline): SEHNR, FQNEAQ (reference sequence).

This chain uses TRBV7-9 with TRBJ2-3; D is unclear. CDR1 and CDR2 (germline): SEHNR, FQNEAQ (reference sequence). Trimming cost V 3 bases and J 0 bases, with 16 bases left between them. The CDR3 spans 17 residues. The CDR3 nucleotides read TGTGCCAGCAGCTTTGTTGCTGTGGGCTTTAGCACAGATACGCAGTATTTT. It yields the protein CASSFVAVGFSTDTQYF.